This note documents a single T cell receptor beta chain sequence. Which antigen it targets is not known. Base qualities were left out, and no much larger clone turns up one base away. Each collaborating institution followed its own protocols to collect whole blood in K2EDTA tubes. For TCRbeta analysis, collaborators shipped samples as frozen whole blood, isolated PBMCs, or DNA extracted from either of those sample types. TCRbeta CDR3 regions were amplified from genomic DNA by means of the immunoSEQ Assay, a bias-controlled multiplex PCR. Processing in the source paper ran as follows. The number of nucleated cells in each sample was estimated from the amplification of reference gene primers within the assay. To quantify the absolute abundance of each unique TCRbeta CDR3 rearrangement, sequence reads were collapsed and filtered. Productive Simpson clonality was computed per sample as the square root of Simpson's diversity index over productive rearrangements. Here the immuneACCESS table is served through TCRdb, limited to in-frame sequences with V and J called. Missing clones are a known gap in these copies; in checked studies unresolved V genes cover under half, and the rest lacks a known reason. V and J calls and clone size are given by that table; D and trimming were obtained from the DNA. The sample table records about 75,000 clones; about 88% of these occur just once. 9.1% of the sample lies in the top ten.

This sample stems from a study of blood T cell repertoires in COVID-19 (dated by TCRdb to 2019 to 2021). As for the study more broadly: Samples covering the acute and convalescent phases of COVID-19 were provided by collaborators in the United States, Italy and Spain. The prospective study material was composed of cDNA or gDNA derived from T cells, B-cell-depleted T cells, or PBMCs. Deeply sampled blood TCRbeta repertoires from subjects exposed to, actively infected with, or recovered from COVID-19 were included in the dataset. The repertoires were made available in a free public database intended to serve as a resource for research on the immune response to SARS-CoV-2. Samples came from the ongoing ImmuneRACE study (first 160 participants) plus 1,254 subjects from 6 global collaborators. The sample metadata nearly always contained a de-identified subject ID, COVID-19 status, age in years and sex. Where HLA class I and class II types were available, the types were taken from metadata supplied by the sample provider, not from assay-based typing.

The investigation overall reported the following: How much clinical and demographic metadata was included differed by source and by participant, and the metadata was provided uncurated.

As encoded in the germline V gene, CDR1 is SGHTA while CDR2 is FQGNSA. Inclusive of the bounding cysteine and phenylalanine, the CDR3 is 15 residues long. CDR3 DNA only is kept here, 45 bases in frame from base 1. Here V drops 1 base and J drops 5 bases, and the junction holds 3 bases not matched to any gene. This TCR was recovered from a human donor in a cohort sampled during active COVID-19. The sequence links TRBV7-2 to TRBJ2-1; 9 central bases correspond to TRBD1. Sequenced material: peripheral blood. The nucleotides read TGTGCCAGCAGCTTAGGGGGACAGGGAAACAATGAGCAGTTCTTC. Its coded protein is CASSLGGQGNNEQFF.